This T cell receptor beta chain was profiled in a study of blood T cell repertoires in COVID-19. Study-level information: COVID-19 samples from acute and convalescent phases originated in the United States, Italy and Spain. T cells, B-cell-depleted T cells, or PBMCs provided the cDNA or gDNA that served as material.

This CDR3 is built from 17 residues. Trimming took 1 base from V and 1 from J; bases not matched to a gene: 6. Germline assignment: CDR1 LNHNV and CDR2 YYDKDF (reference sequence). Original analysis: Amplification of reference gene primers provided the estimated nucleated cell counts. Some clones are missing from TCRdb's copy, which holds only in-frame ones; the method was immunoSEQ multiplex PCR. V, J and clone size are taken as reported in that table, and D and trimming were inferred from the DNA itself. The repertoire holds about 49,000 clones, with about 77% as singletons. The specimen was peripheral blood. This chain connects TRBV15 to TRBJ2-5, with 10 bases matching TRBD2. The receptor was derived from a man aged 70-80 years with active or convalescent COVID-19. CDR3 sequence (DNA): TGTGCCACCAGCAGAGCAGCTAGCGGGGGACCCCAAGAGACCCAGTACTTC. Its translation is CATSRAASGGPQETQYF. The full variable domain, in which reference TRBV15 and TRBJ2-5 provide the parts outside the CDR3, is DAMVIQNPRYQVTQFGKPVTLSCSQTLNHNVMYWYQQKSSQAPKLLFHYYDKDFNNEADTPDNFQSRRPNTSFCFLDIRSPGLGDTAMYLCATSRAASGGPQETQYFGPGTRLLVL.